The 18 T cell receptor beta chains presented below share a single source sample, sequenced in a study of blood T cells in healthy people across ages. Using a J-beta primer mix together with a sample-barcoded 5' primer, a second PCR was run for about 6 to 12 cycles. Each CDR3 protein is one row after TCRdb ran MiXCR on the 5' RACE reads. Among about 1,800,000 distinct CDR3 sequences listed, over 25% were seen once. Sequencing was carried out using blood. These receptors were taken from a young woman in good health.

The rearrangement links TRBV5-6 to TRBJ1-5, with D possibly TRBD1 on 5 matching bases. Trimming stripped 4 bases from V and 11 bases from J, with 22 bases between. This CDR3 has 15 residues. Germline V CDR1 and CDR2: SGHDT, YYEEEE. This CDR3 reads CASSRSPGPDAAQHF. The CDR3 DNA reads as TGTGCCAGCAGCCGCAGCCCGGGACCCGATGCGGCCCAGCATTTT.

A remark on this clonotype: A read error may explain this, as a much larger clone is one base away. This chain uses TRBV6-2 or TRBV6-3 with TRBJ1-5; TRBD1 matches at 9 bases. V lost 6 bases to trimming and J lost 5 bases; unmatched junction nucleotides: 11. The CDR3 consists of 16 residues. The V gene's germline CDR1 is MNHEY and CDR2 SVGEGT. The CDR3 sequence: CASSQVPGQGDQPQHF. For the CDR3, the DNA is TGTGCCAGCAGCCAAGTCCCGGGACAGGGAGATCAGCCCCAGCATTTT.

V gene TRBV5-1 combines with J gene TRBJ2-7; 7 bases fit TRBD1. Germline V gives CDR1 SGHRS, CDR2 YFSETQ. This CDR3 contains 15 residues. V gave up 0 bases and J gave up 2 bases; unmatched junction bases: 5. CDR3 in DNA: TGCGCCAGCAGCTTGGCCCGGACAGGTCCCTACGAGCAGTACTTC. This sequence encodes CASSLARTGPYEQYF.

Comment on this clonotype: With a much larger clone just one base away, this may be a read error. The chain uses TRBV11-1 and TRBJ2-1; D not certain. Germline values: CDR1 SGHAT, CDR2 FQDESV (reference sequence). The CDR3 consists of 16 residues. The DNA of the CDR3 is TGTACCAGCAGCCACCTTCGGGTAGGGTCCTACAATGAGCAGTTCTTC. This codes for CTSSHLRVGSYNEQFF.

This clonotype was detected only a few times. This chain links TRBV20-1 with TRBJ2-1; D is possibly TRBD2 (6 bases). Trimming pared 6 bases from V and 2 bases from J, leaving 14 bases between. The CDR3 totals 14 residues. Germline lookup yields CDR1 DFQATT and CDR2 SNEGSKA (reference sequence). The CDR3 sequence is CSARPRTTYNEQFF. DNA for the CDR3: TGCAGTGCGAGGCCCAGGACTACCTACAATGAGCAGTTCTTC.

V is TRBV10-3 and J is TRBJ2-3, with TRBD2 matching over 9 bases. The CDR3 extends over 14 amino acids. V was clipped by 10 bases and J by 5 bases; unmatched bases: 10. In germline, CDR1 is ENHRY, CDR2 SYGVKD. In DNA form, the CDR3 reads TGTGCCACCAGGGCGGGAGGGCCTGAAGATACGCAGTATTTT. Translation gives CATRAGGPEDTQYF.

Details on this clonotype: At one end, the junction sequence differs from germline, possibly due to a read error. The chain links TRBV7-2 to TRBJ2-2; 8 bases are shared with TRBD2. The V gene's germline CDR1 is SGHTA and CDR2 FQGNSA. The CDR3 consists of 19 residues. The CDR3 loop is CVSSLPSGSVAGRTGELFF. CDR3 DNA: TGTGTCAGCAGCCTGCCCAGCGGGAGTGTAGCTGGGAGGACCGGGGAGCTGTTTTTT.

With regard to this clonotype: At one end the junction does not follow the germline gene, possibly because of a read error. V gene TRBV12-3 or TRBV12-4 combines with J gene TRBJ2-5, with D perhaps TRBD1 (6 bases). The CDR3 spans 13 residues. CDR3 region: CASRLGGKETQYF. CDR3 DNA: TGTGCCAGCAGGTTAGGGGGAAAAGAGACCCAGTACTTC.

As to this clonotype: A read error may be the cause here, since a much bigger clone is one base away. The chain has TRBV5-6 and TRBJ2-5; D is ambiguous. The CDR3 covers 11 residues. Germline loops: CDR1 SGHDT, CDR2 YYEEEE. CDR3 DNA: TGTGCCAGCAGCTTAGTGGAGATCCAGTACTTC. The encoded protein is CASSLVEIQYF.

This clonotype has only a few counts. V is TRBV10-3 and J is TRBJ2-3; 10 bases agree with TRBD1. Per the germline V gene, CDR1 is ENHRY and CDR2 is SYGVKD. The CDR3 is made up of 14 amino acids. V lost 6 bases and J lost 4; bases outside the gene matches: 4. Here the CDR3 reads CAIRRGTGADTQYF. The CDR3 DNA follows: TGTGCCATCAGACGAGGGACAGGGGCAGATACGCAGTATTTT.

This sequence joins TRBV18 and TRBJ1-2, with D possibly TRBD1 on 6 matching bases. The germline V gene encodes CDR1 KGHSH and CDR2 LQKENI. The germline V and J ends were trimmed by 4 bases and 4 bases, with 13 bases remaining between them. The CDR3 consists of 14 residues. This CDR3 is CASSRWTAFYGYTF. CDR3 in DNA: TGTGCCAGCTCACGTTGGACAGCGTTCTATGGCTACACCTTC. Together with reference TRBV18 and TRBJ1-2, the CDR3 gives the full variable domain: NAGVMQNPRHLVRRRGQEARLRCSPMKGHSHVYWYRQLPEEGLKFMVYLQKENIIDESGMPKERFSAEFPKEGPSILRIQQVVRGDSAAYFCASSRWTAFYGYTFGSGTRLTVV.

V and J are TRBV20-1 and TRBJ2-3, with 8 bases lining up with TRBD2. V was pared by 0 bases and J by 6 bases, with 14 bases of the junction left unmatched. Germline V gives CDR1 DFQATT, CDR2 SNEGSKA (reference sequence). This CDR3 comprises 17 residues. This chain's CDR3 is CSAREAPGTRGRDTQYF. DNA of the CDR3: TGCAGTGCTAGAGAGGCGCCCGGGACTAGGGGGAGGGATACGCAGTATTTT.

In this sample, this clonotype turned up a few times. The chain has TRBV6-5 and TRBJ2-7; the D call may be TRBD1 or TRBD2 (5 bases each). The DNA matches TRBJ2-5 better at its end, which makes the J call doubtful. Germline V CDR1 and CDR2: MNHEY, SVGAGI. The CDR3 loop spans 14 amino acids. The CDR3 protein is CASSNRVAGATQYF. Here the CDR3 DNA reads TGTGCCAGCAGTAATAGGGTGGCCGGGGCGACCCAGTACTTC.

The chain links TRBV27 to TRBJ1-6, with D possibly matching TRBD1 (6 bases). V lost 8 bases and J 9 bases, leaving 23 bases between the germline ends. The germline CDR1 and CDR2 sequences are MNHEY and SMNVEV (reference sequence). There are 16 residues in the CDR3. The CDR3 DNA reads as TGTGCCAGCGGGGATGGACAGTCCGGCATGGGTTCACCCCTCCACTTT. Amino acids: CASGDGQSGMGSPLHF.

The chain's CDR3 is CASSVTGGGGANVLTF. The CDR3, as DNA: TGCGCCAGCAGCGTAACAGGGGGCGGGGGGGCCAACGTCCTGACTTTC. The chain uses TRBV5-1 and TRBJ2-6; 9 positions match TRBD1. This CDR3 spans 16 amino acids. The V and J ends lost 4 bases and 4 bases, in that order; junction bases with no gene match: 6. Germline CDR1 is SGHRS and CDR2 is YFSETQ.

The chain employs TRBV19 and TRBJ2-1; D may be TRBD2 (6 bases). Trimming cost V 7 bases and J 13 bases, with 32 bases left between them. This CDR3 region has 17 residues. CDR1 and CDR2 (germline): LNHDA, SQIVND (reference sequence). The CDR3 sequence: CASKMSGGRGIEETQFF. In nucleotides, the CDR3 is TGTGCCAGTAAGATGTCAGGAGGGCGCGGTATTGAAGAGACCCAGTTCTTC. The full variable domain, in which reference TRBV19 and TRBJ2-1 provide the parts outside the CDR3, is DGGITQSPKYLFRKEGQNVTLSCEQNLNHDAMYWYRQDPGQGLRLIYYSQIVNDFQKGDIAEGYSVSREKKESFPLTVTSAQKNPTAFYLCASKMSGGRGIEETQFFGPGTRLTVL.

This clonotype was seen many times. The V and J genes are TRBV29-1 and TRBJ2-1; 12 bases line up with TRBD2. The V segment lost 7 bases and the J segment 8 bases; nucleotides outside the gene matches: 9. The length of the CDR3 is 14 residues. CDR1 and CDR2 (germline): SQVTM, ANQGSEA. CDR3 amino acids: CSAKASGRVYEQFF. The CDR3 DNA is TGCAGCGCCAAGGCTAGCGGGAGGGTCTATGAGCAGTTCTTC.

This clonotype was seen ten or more times. V usage is TRBV12-3 or TRBV12-4 and J usage is TRBJ1-5; 8 bases agree with TRBD1. This CDR3 region has 16 residues. V was pared by 5 bases and J by 5 bases, with 11 bases of the junction left unmatched. The CDR3 spells CASSPDRARIDQPQHF. The CDR3 DNA reads TGTGCCAGCAGTCCGGACAGGGCCCGTATTGATCAGCCCCAGCATTTT.